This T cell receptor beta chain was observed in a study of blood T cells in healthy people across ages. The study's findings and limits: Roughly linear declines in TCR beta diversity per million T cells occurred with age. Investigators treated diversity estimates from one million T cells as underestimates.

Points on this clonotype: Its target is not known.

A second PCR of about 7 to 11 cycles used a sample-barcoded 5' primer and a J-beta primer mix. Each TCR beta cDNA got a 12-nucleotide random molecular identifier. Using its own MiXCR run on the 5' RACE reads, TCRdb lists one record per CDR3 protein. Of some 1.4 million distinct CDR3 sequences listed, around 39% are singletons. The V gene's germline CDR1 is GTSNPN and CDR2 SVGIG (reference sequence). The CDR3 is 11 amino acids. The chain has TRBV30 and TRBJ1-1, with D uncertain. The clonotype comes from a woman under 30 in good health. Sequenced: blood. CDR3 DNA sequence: TGTGCGTGCGGGAGGGACACTGAAGCTTTCTTT. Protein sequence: CACGRDTEAFF.